This TCR beta chain emerged from a study of T-cell reconstitution after alpha-beta-depleted transplantation in children. Broader study findings: Reported findings indicate that, about two months after transplant, alpha-beta T cells came from several hundred expanded clones, which were derived from non-depleted graft cells. T-cell counts and diversity at one year following transplant were attributed mainly to newly produced T cells. Recipient T cells and thymic progenitors that survived were the source of the high TCRbeta diversity seen at day 60 in some patients.

This clonotype has at least ten counts. Its antigen remains unknown. Preparation of the TCRbeta library was carried out with unique molecular identifiers. TCRdb recomputed calls from the PCR reads with MiXCR, one row per CDR3 protein. The table shows a few hundred thousand distinct CDR3 sequences, with approximately 11% occurring only once. There are 13 residues in the CDR3. V was cut by 5 bases and J by 3 bases, with 8 bases left in between. From germline, CDR1 is LGHDT and CDR2 YNNKEL (reference sequence). This receptor was taken from a child under two years old with acute myeloid leukemia, due to receive a stem cell transplant. This sequence joins TRBV3-1 and TRBJ1-5; D gene uncertain. Material: PBMCs, obtained before TCRalphabeta/CD19-depleted stem cell transplant. The CDR3 spells CASSVRPNQPQHF. DNA of the CDR3: TGTGCCAGCAGCGTCCGACCCAATCAGCCCCAGCATTTT.